These 22 T cell receptor beta chains were all obtained from the same sample, sequenced in a study of blood T cell repertoires in COVID-19. Profiled with immunoSEQ multiplex PCR; TCRdb holds only in-frame clones, not every one. The table lists around 93,000 clones, more than 75% of them singletons. Sequencing was done on a sample of peripheral blood. These receptors were taken from a human donor in a cohort sampled during active COVID-19.

This chain links TRBV28 with TRBJ2-7, with 12 bases fitting TRBD2. The CDR3 totals 19 residues. CDR1 is MDHEN, CDR2 SYDVKM, per germline. With V trimmed by 4 bases and J by 7 bases, 20 bases remained unmatched. CDR3 residues: CASSSVDRKTSGRSGEQYF. In DNA form, the CDR3 reads TGTGCCAGCAGTTCGGTGGACAGGAAGACTAGCGGGAGATCGGGGGAGCAGTACTTC.

This clone was detected only once. The J gene is TRBJ1-3, the V gene TRBV25-1; D remains unclear. In germline, CDR1 is MGHDK, CDR2 SYGVNS. This CDR3 spans 13 amino acids. Trimming shortened V by 4 bases and J by 10 bases, and 14 bases separated the two germline ends. The CDR3, as DNA: TGTGCCAGCAGTGCCCCCAGCGGGTCAACCATATATTTT. This translates into CASSAPSGSTIYF.

The chain uses TRBV28 and TRBJ1-2; possibly TRBD1 for D (6 bases). CDR1 and CDR2 from the germline V gene are MDHEN and SYDVKM. The germline V and J ends were trimmed by 4 bases and 10 bases, with 13 bases remaining between them. The CDR3 length is 12 residues. The CDR3 bases are TGTGCCAGCAGTTCGGTGGACAGTCACTACACCTTC. Amino acid sequence: CASSSVDSHYTF.

The gene calls are TRBV11-2 and TRBJ2-7; D call uncertain. Germline CDR1 reads SGHAT; CDR2 reads FQNNGV. CDR3 length: 14 amino acids. Trimming stripped 6 bases from V and 7 bases from J, with 19 bases between. The CDR3 sequence is CASSDWHFAWEQYF. The CDR3, as DNA: TGTGCCAGCAGTGACTGGCATTTCGCTTGGGAGCAGTACTTC.

This clone was counted a few times. CDR3 sequence reads: CASSPDIHSYEQYF. The CDR3, as DNA: TGTGCCAGCAGCCCAGACATCCACTCCTACGAGCAGTACTTC. This sequence joins TRBV7-9 and TRBJ2-7; D remains unclear. The CDR3 sequence is 14 residues long. Germline V gene lookup returns CDR1 SEHNR and CDR2 FQNEAQ (reference sequence). The V and J ends lost 5 bases and 0 bases respectively, with 11 bases between them.

This rearrangement joins TRBV18 to TRBJ2-3; 8 bases map to TRBD1. J gave up 4 bases and V 4 bases, and 16 bases lay outside the gene matches. The CDR3 length is 18 residues. The germline gives CDR1 KGHSH, CDR2 LQKENI. The CDR3 sequence: CASSLVGQGGVRADTQYF. CDR3 sequence (DNA): TGTGCCAGCTCACTCGTTGGACAGGGAGGAGTCCGGGCAGATACGCAGTATTTT. Looking up the rest from reference TRBV18 and TRBJ2-3 gives the full variable domain: NAGVMQNPRHLVRRRGQEARLRCSPMKGHSHVYWYRQLPEEGLKFMVYLQKENIIDESGMPKERFSAEFPKEGPSILRIQQVVRGDSAAYFCASSLVGQGGVRADTQYFGPGTRLTVL.

V is TRBV28 and J is TRBJ1-4, with D unresolved. The CDR3 sequence is 15 residues long. The ends were cut back, 2 bases at V and 7 bases at J, with 14 bases in the middle. Germline assignment: CDR1 MDHEN and CDR2 SYDVKM. DNA of the CDR3: TGTGCCAGCAGTTTACCCCGGGGAAATGCTGAAAAACTGTTTTTT. Encoded protein: CASSLPRGNAEKLFF.

The rearrangement uses TRBV12-5 and TRBJ1-2, with 7 bases aligning to TRBD1. The V and J ends lost 1 base and 8 bases, in that order; junction bases with no gene match: 7. Germline loops: CDR1 LGHNT, CDR2 FRNRAP. The CDR3 loop spans 14 amino acids. The CDR3 DNA reads TGTGCTAGTGGTTTGGCATACAGGGGAAGCGGCTACACCTTC. Translation: CASGLAYRGSGYTF.

This chain connects TRBV5-6 to TRBJ2-1; 10 nucleotides match TRBD2. Germline CDR1 reads SGHDT; CDR2 reads YYEEEE. The trim removed 0 bases at V and 3 bases at J, leaving 6 bases unmatched. The CDR3 is 17 amino acids. The CDR3 coding sequence is TGTGCCAGCAGCTTGGGCATTAGCGGGGGGAACTACAATGAGCAGTTCTTC. Amino acids: CASSLGISGGNYNEQFF. The entire variable domain, with the rest obtained from reference TRBV5-6 and TRBJ2-1, is as follows: DAGVTQSPTHLIKTRGQQVTLRCSPKSGHDTVSWYQQALGQGPQFIFQYYEEEERQRGNFPDRFSGHQFPNYSSELNVNALLLGDSALYLCASSLGISGGNYNEQFFGPGTRLTVL.

The chain couples TRBV15 to TRBJ2-1; 12 nucleotides agree with TRBD2. V dropped 3 bases and J dropped 8; count of bases not matched to a gene: 8. There are 16 residues in the CDR3. Germline CDR1 and CDR2: LNHNV and YYDKDF (reference sequence). The DNA for the CDR3 is TGTGCCACCAGCAGCGAGGGACTAGCGGGTTCGTATGAGCAGTTCTTC. Amino acid sequence: CATSSEGLAGSYEQFF.

The J gene is TRBJ1-2, the V gene TRBV28; maybe TRBD1 (6 bases). The length of the CDR3 is 14 residues. V lost 4 bases, J lost 5 bases, and 14 bases lay in between. Germline V CDR1 and CDR2: MDHEN, SYDVKM. The CDR3 coding sequence is TGTGCCAGCAGTTCAACAGGGATGGGATATGGCTACACCTTC. Amino acids: CASSSTGMGYGYTF.

The chain has TRBV4-2 and TRBJ2-1, with TRBD2 identical over 7 bases. This CDR3 is built from 16 residues. CDR1 is LGHNA, CDR2 YNFKEQ, per germline. The J segment lost 6 bases and the V segment lost 0 bases, leaving 8 bases of the junction unmatched. The CDR3 bases are TGTGCCAGCAGCCAAGATTGGGCTAGCGGCTCCAATGAGCAGTTCTTC. Encoded protein: CASSQDWASGSNEQFF.

V and J are TRBV19 and TRBJ2-7, with 10 bases matching TRBD1. Germline-derived CDR1 and CDR2 are LNHDA and SQIVND (reference sequence). The CDR3 is made up of 14 amino acids. J gave up 4 bases and V 5 bases, and 5 bases lay outside the gene matches. The CDR3 spells CASSLTGGDYEQYF. CDR3 sequence (DNA): TGTGCCAGTAGTTTGACAGGGGGCGATTACGAGCAGTACTTC.

A remark on this clone: This specimen includes other DNA sequences encoding the same CDR3. The J gene is TRBJ1-2, the V gene TRBV6-5; TRBD1 matches at 8 bases. Trimming cost V 5 bases and J 8 bases; bases outside gene matches: 7. This CDR3 contains 13 residues. The germline V gene encodes CDR1 MNHEY and CDR2 SVGAGI. The chain's CDR3 is CASSLQGARGYTF. CDR3 nucleotide sequence: TGTGCCAGCAGTCTGCAGGGGGCGCGGGGCTACACCTTC.

J is TRBJ2-7 and V is TRBV13, with D possibly TRBD1 on 6 matching bases. Trimming took off 6 bases at V and 0 bases at J, with 12 bases between the two ends. CDR3 length equals 14 residues. Germline V lookup: CDR1 PRHDT, CDR2 FYEKMQ (reference sequence). CDR3 sequence reads: CASSNGQSSYEQYF. The CDR3 DNA is TGTGCCAGCAGTAACGGACAGAGCTCCTACGAGCAGTACTTC. The variable domain in full, completed from reference TRBV13 and TRBJ2-7, reads AAGVIQSPRHLIKEKRETATLKCYPIPRHDTVYWYQQGPGQDPQFLISFYEKMQSDKGSIPDRFSAQQFSDYHSELNMSSLELGDSALYFCASSNGQSSYEQYFGPGTRLTVT.

This chain joins TRBV5-4 and TRBJ2-7; 8 bases are a match to TRBD1. This CDR3 region has 14 residues. With V trimmed by 1 base and J by 5 bases, 5 bases remained unmatched. From germline, CDR1 is SGHNT and CDR2 YYREEE (reference sequence). The CDR3 region has the DNA TGTGCCAGCAGCTTGCCAGGGGGCTTGGACGAGCAGTACTTC. Amino acid sequence: CASSLPGGLDEQYF.

The chain carries TRBV28 and TRBJ2-3, with TRBD2 matching 11 bases. V gave up 0 bases and J gave up 4 bases; unmatched junction bases: 9. CDR1 and CDR2 from the germline V gene are MDHEN and SYDVKM. This CDR3 is 18 amino acids long. This CDR3 reads CASSLWSSGRARSDTQYF. As DNA, the CDR3 is TGTGCCAGCAGTTTATGGAGTAGCGGGAGGGCCAGGTCAGATACGCAGTATTTT.

J is TRBJ1-1 and V is TRBV19; 8 positions match TRBD1. The CDR3 spans 15 residues. V lost 6 bases, J lost 1 base, and 7 bases stayed unmatched. Germline V lookup: CDR1 LNHDA, CDR2 SQIVND (reference sequence). The chain's CDR3 is CASRTWGTGNTEAFF. DNA for the CDR3: TGTGCCAGTAGGACCTGGGGGACAGGGAACACTGAAGCTTTCTTT.

The chain recombines TRBV5-1 with TRBJ2-1; 11 positions match TRBD2. Losses at the gene ends were 3 bases for V and 8 bases for J; bases not matched to a gene: 7. This CDR3 region has 15 residues. Germline V CDR1 and CDR2: SGHRS, YFSETQ. The CDR3 DNA follows: TGCGCCAGCAGCTCACTAGCGGGAGCTCTAGATGAGCAGTTCTTC. Protein product: CASSSLAGALDEQFF.

This chain uses TRBV15 with TRBJ2-3; TRBD2 agrees at 8 bases. V dropped 1 base and J dropped 1; count of bases not matched to a gene: 4. The CDR3 loop spans 16 amino acids. Germline V gives CDR1 LNHNV, CDR2 YYDKDF (reference sequence). The CDR3 protein is CATSRVGAGGTDTQYF. CDR3 coding DNA: TGTGCCACCAGCAGAGTCGGAGCGGGGGGCACAGATACGCAGTATTTT.

The chain carries TRBV12-3 or TRBV12-4 and TRBJ2-5; D gene ambiguous. Trimming took off 6 bases at V and 4 bases at J, with 3 bases between the two ends. This CDR3 has 10 amino acids. The chain's CDR3 is CASSLETQYF. The CDR3 DNA reads TGTGCCAGCAGCCTAGAGACCCAGTACTTC.

This rearrangement joins TRBV7-9 to TRBJ2-6; 10 bases match TRBD2. Trimming took 3 bases from V and 3 from J; bases not matched to a gene: 11. The CDR3 extends over 19 amino acids. The germline gives CDR1 SEHNR, CDR2 FQNEAQ (reference sequence). Here the CDR3 DNA reads TGTGCCAGCAGCTTCCCCTCGAGCGGGGGGGCCTTTGGGGCCAACGTCCTGACTTTC. Translation: CASSFPSSGGAFGANVLTF.